Described below is a single TCR beta chain sequence and its context. Time point here: patch test 1, 2 weeks after DPC sensitization. Treatment reported: therapeutic diphenylcyclopropenone sensitization with weekly scalp DPC. CDR3 length equals 15 residues. Germline V gives CDR1 MNHEY, CDR2 SVGAGI. V dropped 6 bases and J dropped 3 bases, with 17 bases sitting between them. TCRdb used MiXCR to reprocess the RACE reads, holding one entry per CDR3 protein. The data show under 150,000 distinct CDR3 sequences, with 9% to 13% seen just once and more than 1.3% held by the top ten. This sample is drawn from a study of human T cells and chemical hapten exposure.

The V and J genes are TRBV6-5 and TRBJ2-5; D perhaps matches TRBD2 (6 bases). This sample comprised whole blood, obtained in connection with sensitization to the hapten diphenylcyclopropenone (DPC). The clonotype was recovered from a woman between 45 and 60 years old with alopecia areata. Some clones in this sample may be carry-over from other donors' samples. CDR3 bases: TGTGCCAGCAGCTACGATCGCGGGGTCAAAGAGACCCAGTACTTC. This encodes CASSYDRGVKETQYF.